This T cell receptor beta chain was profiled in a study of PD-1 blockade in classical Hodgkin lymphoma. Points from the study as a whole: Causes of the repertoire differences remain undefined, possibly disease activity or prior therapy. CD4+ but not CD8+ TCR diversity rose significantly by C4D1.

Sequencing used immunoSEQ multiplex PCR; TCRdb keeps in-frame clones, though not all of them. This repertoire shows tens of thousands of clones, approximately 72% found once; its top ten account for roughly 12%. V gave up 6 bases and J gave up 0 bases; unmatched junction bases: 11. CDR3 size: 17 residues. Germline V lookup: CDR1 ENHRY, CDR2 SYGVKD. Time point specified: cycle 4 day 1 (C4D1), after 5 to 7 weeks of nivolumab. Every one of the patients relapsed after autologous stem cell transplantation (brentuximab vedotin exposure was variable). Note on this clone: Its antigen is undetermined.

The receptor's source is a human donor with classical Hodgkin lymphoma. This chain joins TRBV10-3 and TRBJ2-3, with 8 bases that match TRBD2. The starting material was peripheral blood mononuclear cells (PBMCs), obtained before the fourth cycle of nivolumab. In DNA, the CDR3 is TGTGCCATCAGCAAAGGACCACTAGCGGCTAGCACAGATACGCAGTATTTT. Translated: CAISKGPLAASTDTQYF.